The rows below give T cell receptor beta chains drawn from one sample of a study of blood T cell repertoires in COVID-19. Only in-frame clones appear in the TCRdb table, and some are missing; sequencing was by immunoSEQ multiplex PCR. The sample includes fewer than 250,000 clones, roughly 85% of them seen just once. Sequencing was performed on PBMCs or T cells enriched from blood (not recorded which). These receptors all stem from a woman between 50 and 59 years old with acute COVID-19. The CDR3 runs from the conserved cysteine through the conserved F or W. The D gene is left open where the match is weak.

TRBV21-1	NA	TRBJ2-3	TGTGCCAGCAGCGGGAGGGGGGAAGGGACAGATACGCAGTATTTT	CASSGRGEGTDTQYF
TRBV4-3	NA	TRBJ2-6	TGCGCCAGCAGCCAAGGGACAAGCGCCCTCTCTGGGGCCAACGTCCTGACTTTC	CASSQGTSALSGANVLTF
TRBV6-5	TRBD1	TRBJ1-3	TGTGCCAGCAGGACAGGGGTAGGCTCTGGAAACACCATATATTTT	CASRTGVGSGNTIYF
TRBV4-1	TRBD2	TRBJ2-2	TGCGCCAGCAGCCAAGAGCGACTAGCGGGGGGACTCACCGGGGAGCTGTTTTTT	CASSQERLAGGLTGELFF
TRBV9	NA	TRBJ1-3	TGTGCCAGCAGCGTAGAAGGACAGAAAAGCTCTGGAAACACCATATATTTT	CASSVEGQKSSGNTIYF
TRBV19	TRBD1	TRBJ2-1	TGTGCCAGTAGCTCCAGGGGGCCGCAGTACAATGAGCAGTTCTTC	CASSSRGPQYNEQFF
TRBV7-2	TRBD2	TRBJ2-1	TGTGCCAGCAGCCGTCGACTAGCGGGGGGGCTGGTCTACAATGAGCAGTTCTTC	CASSRRLAGGLVYNEQFF
TRBV2	TRBD1	TRBJ1-1	TGTGCCAGCAGTGAACAGGGGGTGATGAACACTGAAGCTTTCTTT	CASSEQGVMNTEAFF
TRBV30	TRBD1	TRBJ2-1	TGTGCCTGGAGTGTCGGACAGGGCCGGGGCAATGAGCAGTTCTTC	CAWSVGQGRGNEQFF
TRBV12-3/TRBV12-4	NA	TRBJ2-7	TGTGCCAGCAGGAGGACAGACACCTACGAGCAGTACTTC	CASRRTDTYEQYF
TRBV6-4	TRBD1	TRBJ1-1	TGTGCCAGCAGTGTTCCGGGACAGGGGAACACTGAAGCTTTCTTT	CASSVPGQGNTEAFF
TRBV14	TRBD2	TRBJ2-5	TGTGCCAGCAGCCACCGGACTAGCGCGACCCAGTACTTC	CASSHRTSATQYF
TRBV3-1/TRBV3-2	TRBD1	TRBJ1-5	TGTGCCAGCAGCCAAGTTCCAGGGGGAAGCAATCAGCCCCAGCATTTT	CASSQVPGGSNQPQHF
TRBV27	NA	TRBJ1-5	TGTGCCAGCAGCCTACTTGGTCAGCCCCAGCATTTT	CASSLLGQPQHF
TRBV3-1/TRBV3-2	NA	TRBJ1-1	TGTGCCAGCAGCCAACCGGGTATCGACACTGAAGCTTTCTTT	CASSQPGIDTEAFF
TRBV7-9	TRBD1	TRBJ1-3	TGTGCCAGCAGCGCAGGACAGGGTGCCTCGGACACCATATATTTT	CASSAGQGASDTIYF
TRBV28	NA	TRBJ1-3	TGTGCCAGCAGTTCCCCGACAGGTGGGGGACGAACTGGAAACACCATATATTTT	CASSSPTGGGRTGNTIYF
TRBV10-2	NA	TRBJ1-2	TGCGCCAGCAGTGAGACGGTCGCGGCCCCTGGCTATGGCTACACCTTC	CASSETVAAPGYGYTF
TRBV30	NA	TRBJ1-3	TGTGCCTGCTCAATCCAGGCTTTCTCTGGAAACACCATATATTTT	CACSIQAFSGNTIYF